This T cell receptor beta chain was documented in a study of T cells after yellow fever vaccination. Overall study results and limits: The booster saw the reappearance of most primary-vaccination clones (roughly 95% CD4, 88% CD8). Clonotypes found in both CD4 and CD8 compartments made up a small share.

This clonotype was counted between two and nine times. Antigen: not known. The authors made TCR cDNA by 5'RACE template switching, adding a universal primer site and UMIs. TCRdb re-derived calls from the 5' RACE reads in MiXCR, one entry per CDR3 protein. In the table there are around 340,000 distinct CDR3 sequences, 8.5% to 9% of which are singletons. The CDR3 sequence is 14 residues long. V lost 4 bases and J lost 7; bases outside the gene matches: 6. The material was PBMCs, obtained on the day of the first yellow fever vaccination. The rearrangement uses TRBV12-3 or TRBV12-4 and TRBJ1-5, with 8 bases matching TRBD1. This receptor was obtained from a man aged 18 to 29 who received the YFV17D yellow fever vaccine. CDR3 sequence: CASSSTGGKQPQHF. The CDR3 DNA reads TGTGCCAGCAGTTCAACAGGGGGTAAACAGCCCCAGCATTTT.